This T cell receptor beta chain was recovered during a study of T cells in Graves' hyperthyroidism and ophthalmopathy. The wider study: Peripheral blood specimens were obtained at initial diagnosis, prior to any treatment.

The study defined stable Graves' hyperthyroidism as no ophthalmopathy progression within 18 months. Orbital computed tomography, thyroid ultrasound, serum thyroxine and TRAb, and clinical symptoms together informed the diagnoses. Isolation of PBMCs was performed on 10 ml fresh peripheral blood. Germline V lookup: CDR1 MNHEY, CDR2 SVGAGI. Trimming shortened V by 8 bases and J by 4 bases, and 11 bases separated the two germline ends. CDR3 length: 12 amino acids. RNA transcripts provided the source from which TCR beta CDR3 regions were amplified. Primed by the HTBI set, a first-round RT-PCR was run on the TCR CDR3. TCRdb reprocessed the multiplex PCR reads with MiXCR, giving one entry per CDR3 protein. The sample gives 380,000 or so distinct CDR3 sequences, about 19% of which show up once; 3% to 4.5% is in the top ten.

The V call is TRBV6-5, the J call TRBJ2-5; tentatively, D is TRBD1 (6 bases). Sequenced: blood. The receptor comes from a woman aged 18-29 years with Graves' hyperthyroidism. DNA for the CDR3: TGTGCCAGCTACCAGGGGCGAGAGACCCAGTACTTC. Translated: CASYQGRETQYF.